The present T cell receptor beta chain was sequenced within a study of beta chain features in type 1 diabetes. This CDR3 contains 15 residues. Looked up from germline, CDR1 is MGHDK and CDR2 is SYGVNS. V lost 4 bases to trimming and J lost 2 bases, with 15 bases between them. Sorting that relied on CD45RO/CCR7/CD25/CD127/CD95/CD27 yielded CD4+ naive, central memory, regulatory and stem cell-like memory cells. This clone was seen only a few times. Its matching antigen is unknown. The sequenced template was cDNA made from the entire isolated RNA. The average read count of naive, central memory and regulatory T cell samples was some 3.9 million. Data came from immunoSEQ multiplex PCR; TCRdb stores just in-frame clones and leaves some out. The sample includes over 500,000 clones, 15% to 18% of them seen just once. The study's findings and limits: In type 1 diabetes patients, VDJ junctions had fewer insertions; deletions at these junctions were more frequent.

V gene TRBV25-1 combines with J gene TRBJ2-7, with D hard to call. Sequenced material: naive CD4+ T cells from blood. The source of this sequence is a man aged 18-30 years in good health. This chain's CDR3 is CASSGAGFPPYEQYF. The CDR3 region has the DNA TGTGCCAGCAGTGGAGCCGGGTTTCCTCCCTACGAGCAGTACTTC.